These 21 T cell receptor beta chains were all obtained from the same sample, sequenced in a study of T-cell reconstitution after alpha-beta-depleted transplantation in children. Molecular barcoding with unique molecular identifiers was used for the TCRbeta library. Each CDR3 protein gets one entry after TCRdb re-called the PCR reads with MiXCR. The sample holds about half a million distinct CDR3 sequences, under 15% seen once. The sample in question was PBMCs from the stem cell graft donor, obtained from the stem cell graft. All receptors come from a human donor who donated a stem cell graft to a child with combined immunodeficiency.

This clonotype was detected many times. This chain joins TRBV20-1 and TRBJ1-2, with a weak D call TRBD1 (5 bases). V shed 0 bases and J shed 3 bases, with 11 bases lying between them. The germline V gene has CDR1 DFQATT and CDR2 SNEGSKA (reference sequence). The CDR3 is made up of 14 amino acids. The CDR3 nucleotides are TGCAGTGCTAGAGATCCGGGGACGGACTATGGCTACACCTTC. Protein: CSARDPGTDYGYTF.

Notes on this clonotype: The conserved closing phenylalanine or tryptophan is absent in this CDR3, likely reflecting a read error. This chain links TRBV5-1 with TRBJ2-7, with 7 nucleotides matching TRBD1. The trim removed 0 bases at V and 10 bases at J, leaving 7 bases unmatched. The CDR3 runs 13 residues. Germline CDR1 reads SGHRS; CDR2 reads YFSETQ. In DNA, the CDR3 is TGCGCCAGCAGCTTGGGGGACAGAGTTGAACAGTACTAC. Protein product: CASSLGDRVEQYY.

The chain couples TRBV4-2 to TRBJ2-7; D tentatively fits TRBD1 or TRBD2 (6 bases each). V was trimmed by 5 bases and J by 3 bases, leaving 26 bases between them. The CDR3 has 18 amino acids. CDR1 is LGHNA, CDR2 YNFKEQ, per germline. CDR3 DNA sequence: TGTGCCAGCAGCACTCGGAGAGGGGGAGGCAGGGAGAACTACGAGCAGTACTTC. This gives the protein CASSTRRGGGRENYEQYF.

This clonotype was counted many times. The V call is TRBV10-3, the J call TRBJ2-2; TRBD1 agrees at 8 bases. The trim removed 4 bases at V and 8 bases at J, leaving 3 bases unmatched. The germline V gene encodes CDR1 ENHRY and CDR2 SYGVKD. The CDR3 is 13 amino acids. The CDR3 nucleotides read TGTGCCATCAGTGCCAGGGGGCTTGGGGAGCTGTTTTTT. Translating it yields CAISARGLGELFF.

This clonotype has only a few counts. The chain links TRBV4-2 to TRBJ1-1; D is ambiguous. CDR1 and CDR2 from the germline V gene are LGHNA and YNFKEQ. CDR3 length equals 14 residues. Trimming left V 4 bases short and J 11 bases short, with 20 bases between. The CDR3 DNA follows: TGTGCCAGCAGCCCGACTTCGGGTGGCCCTCCGGCTTTCTTT. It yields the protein CASSPTSGGPPAFF.

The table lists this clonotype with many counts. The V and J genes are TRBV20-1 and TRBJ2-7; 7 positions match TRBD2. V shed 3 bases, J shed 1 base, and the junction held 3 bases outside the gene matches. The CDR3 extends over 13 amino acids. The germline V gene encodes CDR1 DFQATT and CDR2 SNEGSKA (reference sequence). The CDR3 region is CSASGRRSYEQYF. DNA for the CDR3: TGCAGTGCTAGCGGGAGGAGATCCTACGAGCAGTACTTC.

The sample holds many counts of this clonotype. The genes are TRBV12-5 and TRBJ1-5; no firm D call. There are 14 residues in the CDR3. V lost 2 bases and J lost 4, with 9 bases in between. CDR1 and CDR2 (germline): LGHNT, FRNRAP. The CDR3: CASGLYPGNQPQHF. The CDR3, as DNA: TGTGCTAGTGGTTTGTATCCAGGAAATCAGCCCCAGCATTTT. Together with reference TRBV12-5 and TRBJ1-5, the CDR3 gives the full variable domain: DARVTQTPRHKVTEMGQEVTMRCQPILGHNTVFWYRQTMMQGLELLAYFRNRAPLDDSGMPKDRFSAEMPDATLATLKIQPSEPRDSAVYFCASGLYPGNQPQHFGDGTRLSIL.

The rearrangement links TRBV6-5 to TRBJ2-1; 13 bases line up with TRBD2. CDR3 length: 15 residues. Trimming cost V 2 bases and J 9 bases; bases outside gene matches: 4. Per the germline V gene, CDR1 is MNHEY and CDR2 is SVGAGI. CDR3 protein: CASSYVTSGRAEQFF. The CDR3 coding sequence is TGTGCCAGCAGTTACGTAACTAGCGGGAGGGCTGAGCAGTTCTTC.

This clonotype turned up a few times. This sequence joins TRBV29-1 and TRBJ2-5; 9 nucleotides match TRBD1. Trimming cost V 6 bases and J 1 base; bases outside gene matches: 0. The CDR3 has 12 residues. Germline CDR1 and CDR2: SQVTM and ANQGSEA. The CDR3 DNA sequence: TGCAGCGTGGACAGGGGCCAAGAGACCCAGTACTTC. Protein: CSVDRGQETQYF.

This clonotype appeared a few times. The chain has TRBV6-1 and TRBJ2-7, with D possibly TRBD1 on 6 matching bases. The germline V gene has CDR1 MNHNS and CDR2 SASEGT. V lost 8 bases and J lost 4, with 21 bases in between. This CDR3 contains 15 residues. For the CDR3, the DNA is TGTGCCAGCTGCAGGAACGGACAGCTTACATACGAGCAGTACTTC. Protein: CASCRNGQLTYEQYF.

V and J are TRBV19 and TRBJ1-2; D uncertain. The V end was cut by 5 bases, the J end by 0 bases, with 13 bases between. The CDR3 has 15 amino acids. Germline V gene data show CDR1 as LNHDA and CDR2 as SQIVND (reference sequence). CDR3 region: CASSFQPAPNYGYTF. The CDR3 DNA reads TGTGCCAGTAGTTTTCAGCCAGCCCCTAACTATGGCTACACCTTC.

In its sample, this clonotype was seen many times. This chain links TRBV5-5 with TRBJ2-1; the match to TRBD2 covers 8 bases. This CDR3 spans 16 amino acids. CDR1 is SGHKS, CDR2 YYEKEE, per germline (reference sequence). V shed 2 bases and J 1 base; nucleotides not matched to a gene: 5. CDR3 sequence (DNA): TGTGCCAGCAGCTTAGGGCGGGGGGAGTCCTACAATGAGCAGTTCTTC. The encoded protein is CASSLGRGESYNEQFF.

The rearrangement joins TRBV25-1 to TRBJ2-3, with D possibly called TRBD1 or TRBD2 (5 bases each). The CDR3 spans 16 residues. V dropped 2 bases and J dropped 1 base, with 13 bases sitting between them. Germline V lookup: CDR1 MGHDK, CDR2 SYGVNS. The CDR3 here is CASSEGGWDGTDTQYF. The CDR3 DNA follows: TGTGCCAGCAGTGAAGGTGGCTGGGACGGCACAGATACGCAGTATTTT. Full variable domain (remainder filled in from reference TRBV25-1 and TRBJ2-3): EADIYQTPRYLVIGTGKKITLECSQTMGHDKMYWYQQDPGMELHLIHYSYGVNSTEKGDLSSESTVSRIRTEHFPLTLESARPSHTSQYLCASSEGGWDGTDTQYFGPGTRLTVL.

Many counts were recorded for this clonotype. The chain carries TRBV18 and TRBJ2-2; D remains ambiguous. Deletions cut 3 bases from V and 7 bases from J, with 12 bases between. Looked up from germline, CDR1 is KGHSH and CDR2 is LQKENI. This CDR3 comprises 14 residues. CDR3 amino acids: CASSPPERVGELFF. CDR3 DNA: TGTGCCAGCTCACCTCCCGAACGGGTCGGGGAGCTGTTTTTT.

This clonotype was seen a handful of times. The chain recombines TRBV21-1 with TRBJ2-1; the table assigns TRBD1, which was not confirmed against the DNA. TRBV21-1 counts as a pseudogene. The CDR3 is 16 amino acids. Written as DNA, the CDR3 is TGTGCCAGCAGCAAAGCGCGGCGCGGGTTCTACAATGAGCAGTTCTTC. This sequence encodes CASSKARRGFYNEQFF.

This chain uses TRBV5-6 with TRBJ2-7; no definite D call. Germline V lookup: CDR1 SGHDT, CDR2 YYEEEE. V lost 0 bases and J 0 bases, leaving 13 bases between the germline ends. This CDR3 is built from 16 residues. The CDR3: CASSLVSRRSSYEQYF. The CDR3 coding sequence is TGTGCCAGCAGCTTGGTTTCGCGCCGGAGCTCCTACGAGCAGTACTTC.

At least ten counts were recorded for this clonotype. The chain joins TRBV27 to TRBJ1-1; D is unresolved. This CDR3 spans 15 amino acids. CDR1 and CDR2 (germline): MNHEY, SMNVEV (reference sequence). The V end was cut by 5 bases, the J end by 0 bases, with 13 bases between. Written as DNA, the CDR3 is TGTGCCAGCAGTAAGGGCCCAATTATGAACACTGAAGCTTTCTTT. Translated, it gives CASSKGPIMNTEAFF.

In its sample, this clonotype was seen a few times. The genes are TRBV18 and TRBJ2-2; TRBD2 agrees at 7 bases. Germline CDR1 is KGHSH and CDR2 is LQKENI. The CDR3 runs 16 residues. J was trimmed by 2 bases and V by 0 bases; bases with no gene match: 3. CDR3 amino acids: CASSPPGLRNTGELFF. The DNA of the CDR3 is TGTGCCAGCTCACCACCGGGACTAAGAAACACCGGGGAGCTGTTTTTT.

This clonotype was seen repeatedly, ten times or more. The CDR3 region is CASREAGAGTDTQYF. Here the CDR3 DNA reads TGTGCCAGCAGGGAGGCAGGGGCCGGCACAGATACGCAGTATTTT. This chain connects TRBV6-1 to TRBJ2-3, with TRBD1 as a possible D gene (6 bases). The ends were cut back, 6 bases at V and 1 base at J, with 14 bases in the middle. The CDR3 consists of 15 residues. The germline V gene has CDR1 MNHNS and CDR2 SASEGT.

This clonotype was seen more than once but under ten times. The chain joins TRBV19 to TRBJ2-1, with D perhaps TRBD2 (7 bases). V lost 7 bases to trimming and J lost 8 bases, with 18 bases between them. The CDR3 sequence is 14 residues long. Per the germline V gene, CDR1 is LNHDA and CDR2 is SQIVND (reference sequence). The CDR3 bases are TGTGCCAGTACCGGAACGGGGGGCCGGGATGAGCAGTTCTTC. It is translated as CASTGTGGRDEQFF.

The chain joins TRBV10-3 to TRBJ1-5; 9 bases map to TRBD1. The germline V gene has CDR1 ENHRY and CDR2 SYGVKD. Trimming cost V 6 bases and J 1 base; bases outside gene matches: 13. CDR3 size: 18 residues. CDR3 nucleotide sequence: TGTGCCATCAGCCCAGGCCGGGACAGGGCTGGAAGCAATCAGCCCCAGCATTTT. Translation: CAISPGRDRAGSNQPQHF.